This T cell receptor beta chain was documented in a study of blood T cell repertoires in COVID-19. In this sample, this clone turned up many times. Germline V gene lookup returns CDR1 SGHAT and CDR2 FQNNGV. The CDR3 spans 14 residues. Trimming took 6 bases from V and 5 from J; bases not matched to a gene: 8. In the original analysis: Nucleated cell number was recorded as an estimate derived from reference gene primer amplification. Sequenced by immunoSEQ multiplex PCR; TCRdb stores in-frame clones only, minus some. V and J calls and clone size come straight from that table; D and trimming were deduced from the DNA. Here the sample spans about 93,000 clones, around four fifths being singletons.

This TCR was sampled from a human donor in a cohort sampled during active COVID-19. Sequences were obtained from peripheral blood. V is TRBV11-2 and J is TRBJ2-5; 8 nucleotides align to TRBD2. CDR3 region: CASSRGGFRETQYF. The CDR3, as DNA: TGTGCCAGCAGTCGCGGGGGGTTCCGGGAGACCCAGTACTTC.